The clone carrying this T cell receptor (beta chain) was observed at least ten times. The target antigen is unknown. TCRdb used MiXCR to reprocess the 5' RACE reads, holding one entry per CDR3 protein. The table shows under 550,000 distinct CDR3 sequences, with 21% occurring only once. The data originate from a study of T cells after yellow fever vaccination. About the research overall: Preparation of the low-cell-number fractions used SMART-Seq v4 Ultra Low Input.

Study findings and constraints: Post-booster repertoires again held most primary-vaccination clones (about 96% CD4, 88% CD8). A small proportion of clonotypes was detected in both the CD4 and CD8 compartments. Peak timing came faster in the weaker secondary response, day 5 versus 15.

This CDR3 is built from 11 residues. Trimming pared 2 bases from V and 5 bases from J, leaving 3 bases between. CDR1 and CDR2 from the germline V gene are SGHAT and FQNNGV. This clonotype was obtained from a man between 18 and 35 years old who received the YFV17D yellow fever vaccine. The chain couples TRBV11-2 to TRBJ2-5; no reliable D call. The starting material was PBMCs, obtained roughly 20 days after the first yellow fever vaccination. This chain's CDR3 is CASSLYETQYF. CDR3 DNA sequence: TGTGCCAGCAGCTTATACGAGACCCAGTACTTC.